Listed below are T cell receptor beta chains from one sample, sequenced in a study of shared clonotypes between healthy human individuals. Profiling relied on immunoSEQ multiplex PCR, and the TCRdb table lists in-frame clones only, not all of them. The table records about 2 million clones, just under 95% of them present only once. What was sequenced was naive CD8+ T cells sorted from blood. The receptors here all came from a man aged 18 to 30 in good health. The CDR3 runs from the conserved cysteine through the conserved F or W. Each record gives: CDR3 length, V gene, D gene, clone size, J gene, CDR3 protein, CDR3 DNA. A D gene is named only where the DNA matches it firmly. Clone size is not always given. Where it is, it says once, few, many or a class for expanded clones.

length: 17
V: TRBV28
D: TRBD2
size: .
J: TRBJ2-1
CDR3: CASSPGLAGGLRNEQFF
DNA: TGTGCCAGCAGCCCGGGGCTAGCGGGGGGGCTAAGGAATGAGCAGTTCTTC

length: 12
V: TRBV4-1
D: .
size: .
J: TRBJ1-2
CDR3: CASSQELEGYTF
DNA: TGCGCCAGCAGCCAAGAATTGGAGGGCTACACCTTC

length: 15
V: TRBV4-1
D: TRBD2
size: .
J: TRBJ2-7
CDR3: CASSHALAGTYEQYF
DNA: TGCGCCAGCAGCCACGCACTAGCGGGAACCTACGAGCAGTACTTC

length: 16
V: TRBV27
D: TRBD1
size: few
J: TRBJ1-5
CDR3: CASSASTGEVNQPQHF
DNA: TGTGCCAGCAGTGCATCAACAGGGGAGGTAAATCAGCCCCAGCATTTT

length: 15
V: TRBV7-2
D: TRBD2
size: .
J: TRBJ2-7
CDR3: CASSLGGGDPYEQYF
DNA: TGTGCCAGCAGCTTAGGTGGGGGGGACCCCTACGAGCAGTACTTC

length: 16
V: TRBV14
D: TRBD1
size: .
J: TRBJ1-1
CDR3: CASSQVRDSSNTEAFF
DNA: TGTGCCAGCAGCCAAGTACGGGACAGCTCGAACACTGAAGCTTTCTTT

length: 13
V: TRBV5-8
D: .
size: .
J: TRBJ2-2
CDR3: CASSLINPGELFF
DNA: TGTGCCAGCAGCCTAATCAACCCCGGGGAGCTGTTTTTT

length: 14
V: TRBV28
D: .
size: .
J: TRBJ1-2
CDR3: CASSFLGGSYGYTF
DNA: TGTGCCAGCAGTTTCCTAGGGGGTTCCTATGGCTACACCTTC

length: 14
V: TRBV28
D: .
size: .
J: TRBJ2-7
CDR3: CASIVGGSSYEQYF
DNA: TGTGCCAGCATCGTGGGGGGCAGCAGCTACGAGCAGTACTTC

length: 17
V: TRBV5-1
D: TRBD2
size: .
J: TRBJ2-3
CDR3: CASTSPGLAGVFDTQYF
DNA: TGCGCCAGCACCTCGCCGGGACTAGCGGGGGTATTTGATACGCAGTATTTT

length: 16
V: TRBV27
D: TRBD2
size: .
J: TRBJ2-5
CDR3: CASSPSRGEYQETQYF
DNA: TGTGCCAGCAGCCCCTCCCGGGGGGAGTACCAAGAGACCCAGTACTTC

length: 15
V: TRBV29-1
D: .
size: .
J: TRBJ2-5
CDR3: CSVEDGASPRETQYF
DNA: TGCAGCGTTGAAGATGGGGCTTCCCCTAGAGAGACCCAGTACTTC

length: 15
V: TRBV29-1
D: .
size: .
J: TRBJ2-1
CDR3: CSVDGGRDPYNEQFF
DNA: TGCAGCGTTGATGGGGGCAGGGACCCTTACAATGAGCAGTTCTTC

length: 14
V: TRBV9
D: TRBD1
size: .
J: TRBJ1-2
CDR3: CASSGWDRAYGYTF
DNA: TGTGCCAGCAGCGGTTGGGACAGGGCCTATGGCTACACCTTC

length: 12
V: TRBV13
D: .
size: .
J: TRBJ1-1
CDR3: CASSPGDREAFF
DNA: TGTGCCAGCAGCCCGGGTGACAGGGAAGCTTTCTTT

length: 14
V: TRBV7-8
D: TRBD1
size: .
J: TRBJ2-7
CDR3: CASSGRDRVYEQYF
DNA: TGTGCCAGCAGCGGGCGGGACAGGGTCTACGAGCAGTACTTC

length: 18
V: TRBV30
D: .
size: .
J: TRBJ1-6
CDR3: CAWSSGMGPGLGNSPLHF
DNA: TGTGCCTGGAGTAGTGGTATGGGACCGGGGCTGGGGAATTCACCCCTCCACTTT

length: 13
V: TRBV12-5
D: .
size: .
J: TRBJ2-2
CDR3: CASGFSNTGELFF
DNA: TGTGCTAGTGGTTTTTCTAACACCGGGGAGCTGTTTTTT

length: 17
V: TRBV28
D: .
size: .
J: TRBJ1-1
CDR3: CASSPPGFGWGYTEAFF
DNA: TGTGCCAGCAGTCCACCGGGGTTTGGCTGGGGATACACTGAAGCTTTCTTT

length: 12
V: TRBV2
D: .
size: few
J: TRBJ2-2
CDR3: CASSSNTGELFF
DNA: TGTGCCAGCAGTTCGAACACCGGGGAGCTGTTTTTT

length: 18
V: TRBV6-1
D: .
size: .
J: TRBJ2-3
CDR3: CASSEPTSDSIWTDTQYF
DNA: TGTGCCAGCAGTGAACCCACGTCCGACTCAATTTGGACAGATACGCAGTATTTT

length: 16
V: TRBV9
D: .
size: .
J: TRBJ2-3
CDR3: CASSVEDSSFTDTQYF
DNA: TGTGCCAGCAGCGTAGAGGACAGTTCCTTCACAGATACGCAGTATTTT

length: 15
V: TRBV27
D: .
size: .
J: TRBJ1-4
CDR3: CASSLFGDANEKLFF
DNA: TGTGCCAGCAGTTTATTCGGGGACGCGAATGAAAAACTGTTTTTT

length: 13
V: TRBV19
D: .
size: .
J: TRBJ2-1
CDR3: CASSILLYNEQFF
DNA: TGTGCCAGTAGTATCCTCTTATACAATGAGCAGTTCTTC

length: 17
V: TRBV27
D: TRBD2
size: .
J: TRBJ2-1
CDR3: CASSLWVGVAGGNEQFF
DNA: TGTGCCAGCAGTTTATGGGTGGGGGTAGCGGGAGGTAATGAGCAGTTCTTC

length: 13
V: TRBV4-3
D: .
size: .
J: TRBJ2-2
CDR3: CASSHLPAGELFF
DNA: TGCGCCAGCAGCCACCTTCCAGCCGGGGAGCTGTTTTTT

length: 15
V: TRBV19
D: TRBD1
size: .
J: TRBJ1-6
CDR3: CASSAGTGANSPLHF
DNA: TGTGCCAGTAGTGCTGGGACAGGAGCTAATTCACCCCTCCACTTT

length: 11
V: TRBV5-1
D: .
size: once
J: TRBJ2-7
CDR3: CASSYGGEQYF
DNA: TGCGCCAGCAGCTACGGGGGCGAGCAGTACTTC

length: 13
V: TRBV30
D: .
size: .
J: TRBJ1-5
CDR3: CAWNRAVNQPQHF
DNA: TGTGCCTGGAACAGGGCGGTCAATCAGCCCCAGCATTTT

length: 13
V: TRBV19
D: .
size: .
J: TRBJ2-5
CDR3: CASSIYFPETQYF
DNA: TGTGCCAGTAGTATATATTTCCCAGAGACCCAGTACTTC

length: 13
V: TRBV30
D: .
size: once
J: TRBJ2-7
CDR3: CAWKQEVGYEQYF
DNA: TGTGCCTGGAAACAGGAAGTCGGATACGAGCAGTACTTC

length: 15
V: TRBV28
D: .
size: .
J: TRBJ1-1
CDR3: CASSLSELGGTEAFF
DNA: TGTGCCAGCAGTTTGTCGGAACTAGGGGGGACTGAAGCTTTCTTT

length: 13
V: TRBV2
D: .
size: .
J: TRBJ2-3
CDR3: CASSETFGDTQYF
DNA: TGTGCCAGCAGTGAAACATTTGGGGATACGCAGTATTTT